This TCR beta chain was sequenced for a study of blood T cell repertoires in COVID-19. Study-level information: PBMCs, B-cell-depleted T cells, or T cells were the source of the cDNA or gDNA that made up the material.

This clone was seen only a few times. The repertoire was sequenced with immunoSEQ multiplex PCR; TCRdb's copy has only in-frame clones and lacks some. The sample contains more than 95,000 clones, approximately 85% of which appear only once. The sequencing sample was made of peripheral blood. The TCR comes from a man aged 80 or over with active or convalescent COVID-19.

The CDR3 sequence is CASSPMRLAGGSGQYF. In nucleotides, the CDR3 is TGTGCCAGCAGCCCTATGCGACTAGCGGGGGGCTCTGGGCAGTACTTC. The chain carries TRBV7-2 and TRBJ2-7; 13 bases fit TRBD2. The CDR3 sequence is 16 residues long. Germline CDR1 reads SGHTA; CDR2 reads FQGNSA. After removal of 5 bases from V and 9 bases from J, the junction contained 13 bases not matched to a gene.